These 26 T cell receptor beta chains came from one sample sequenced in a study of blood T cell repertoires in COVID-19. Libraries were prepared by immunoSEQ multiplex PCR; TCRdb keeps only in-frame clonotypes and omits some of them. The sample contains about 220,000 clones, around 82% of which appear only once. What was sequenced was peripheral blood. These receptors all come from a woman aged 65 to 85 with acute or convalescent COVID-19.

This chain uses TRBV2 with TRBJ1-2; D is unresolved. The germline V and J ends were trimmed by 4 bases and 1 base, with 10 bases remaining between them. The CDR3 is 14 amino acids. The germline V gene has CDR1 SNHLY and CDR2 FYNNEI. In DNA form, the CDR3 reads TGTGCCAGCAGTGCTGTAGCAAGTAACTATGGCTACACCTTC. Residues: CASSAVASNYGYTF.

The chain joins TRBV28 to TRBJ2-2; no firm D call. The CDR3 spans 12 residues. V shed 6 bases and J shed 8 bases, with 10 bases lying between them. Germline-derived CDR1 and CDR2 are MDHEN and SYDVKM. The CDR3 DNA reads TGTGCCAGCAGCTACTCCCGGGGGGAGCTGTTTTTT. Amino acids: CASSYSRGELFF.

This clone came up once. This chain uses TRBV5-6 with TRBJ1-2; 9 bases match TRBD1. This CDR3 region has 14 residues. The trim removed 4 bases at V and 2 bases at J, leaving 3 bases unmatched. The germline CDR1 and CDR2 sequences are SGHDT and YYEEEE. CDR3 coding DNA: TGTGCCAGCAGCAAGGACAGGGGCAACTATGGCTACACCTTC. Protein sequence: CASSKDRGNYGYTF.

The V call is TRBV6-4, the J call TRBJ2-2, with 8 bases lining up with TRBD2. The V gene's germline CDR1 is MRHNA and CDR2 SNTAGT. V lost 0 bases, J lost 7 bases, and 7 bases stayed unmatched. This CDR3 has 16 amino acids. The DNA for the CDR3 is TGTGCCAGCAGTGACTCGAGCGGGGGACAAGGCGGGGAGCTGTTTTTT. Its translation: CASSDSSGGQGGELFF.

The J gene is TRBJ1-2, the V gene TRBV5-1, with TRBD1 matching 7 bases. The length of the CDR3 is 13 residues. The V gene's germline CDR1 is SGHRS and CDR2 YFSETQ. V lost 5 bases to trimming and J lost 5 bases; unmatched junction nucleotides: 6. The CDR3 bases are TGCGCCAGCAGTCAGGGGGGCGGTTATGGCTACACCTTC. It translates to CASSQGGGYGYTF.

The genes are TRBV19 and TRBJ1-1; D is ambiguous. CDR3 length equals 13 residues. V gave up 0 bases and J gave up 3 bases, with 5 bases separating them. CDR1 is LNHDA and CDR2 is SQIVND in the germline V gene (reference sequence). The CDR3 DNA reads TGTGCCAGTAGTATAGAGCGGGACACTGAAGCTTTCTTT. It specifies CASSIERDTEAFF.

The V gene is TRBV3-1 (or the pseudogene TRBV3-2), the J gene TRBJ2-7; D uncertain. Germline CDR1 LGHDT, CDR2 YNNKEL (reference sequence). The CDR3 is made up of 13 amino acids. V was clipped by 1 base and J by 6 bases, with 10 bases between them. This chain's CDR3 is CASSQGNEREQYV. CDR3 nucleotides: TGTGCCAGCAGCCAAGGCAATGAGCGCGAGCAGTACGTC.

The chain carries TRBV6-5 and TRBJ2-7; 7 bases fit TRBD2. The CDR3 spans 15 residues. V lost 8 bases, J lost 0 bases, and 10 bases stayed unmatched. Germline V gene data show CDR1 as MNHEY and CDR2 as SVGAGI. DNA for the CDR3: TGTGCCAGCTTGGACGGGGGGTCCTACTCCTACGAGCAGTACGTC. Translation gives CASLDGGSYSYEQYV.

The rearrangement joins TRBV15 to TRBJ2-7; 11 bases map to TRBD2. This CDR3 contains 20 residues. Germline lookup yields CDR1 LNHNV and CDR2 YYDKDF (reference sequence). The J segment lost 1 base and the V segment lost 0 bases, leaving 14 bases of the junction unmatched. Written as DNA, the CDR3 is TGTGCCACCAGCAGAGATCCGAGGCTAGCGGGGGGCGGTCCGTCCTACGAGCAGTACTTC. Amino acids: CATSRDPRLAGGGPSYEQYF.

V gene TRBV5-1 combines with J gene TRBJ2-1; no reliable D call. V was pared by 0 bases and J by 0 bases, with 10 bases between. The V gene's germline CDR1 is SGHRS and CDR2 YFSETQ. This CDR3 region has 16 residues. CDR3 coding DNA: TGCGCCAGCAGCTTGGCAGGTTCGAGCTCCTACAATGAGCAGTTCTTC. Translation gives CASSLAGSSSYNEQFF.

This clone was seen once. CDR3 bases: TGTGCCAGCAGCTTTACAGGGGCCCATCAGCCCCAGCATTTT. Its translation is CASSFTGAHQPQHF. V is TRBV7-2 and J is TRBJ1-5, with TRBD1 matching over 7 bases. The trim removed 3 bases at V and 5 bases at J, leaving 4 bases unmatched. Per the germline V gene, CDR1 is SGHTA and CDR2 is FQGNSA. This CDR3 comprises 14 residues.

V usage is TRBV18 and J usage is TRBJ1-2; 7 bases map to TRBD1. This CDR3 contains 17 residues. From germline, CDR1 is KGHSH and CDR2 LQKENI. V trimming: 5 bases; J trimming: 8 bases; junction bases outside the gene matches: 20. The CDR3 bases are TGTGCCAGCTCAACATACACCGGACTACAGGGGATTGGCGGCTACACCTTC. Translated: CASSTYTGLQGIGGYTF.

The chain links TRBV30 to TRBJ1-1; the D is unclear. The CDR3 loop spans 13 amino acids. Per the germline V gene, CDR1 is GTSNPN and CDR2 is SVGIG (reference sequence). V lost 1 base, J lost 1 base, and 7 bases lay in between. CDR3 protein: CAWSAQWNTEAFF. CDR3 nucleotide sequence: TGTGCCTGGAGTGCACAGTGGAACACTGAAGCTTTCTTT.

CDR3 coding DNA: TGTGCCAGCAGCCCGTCGACAGGGACCCCTGGCTACTATGGCTACACCTTC. It codes for CASSPSTGTPGYYGYTF. The chain carries TRBV4-2 and TRBJ1-2; TRBD1 matches at 7 bases. Germline V lookup: CDR1 LGHNA, CDR2 YNFKEQ. This CDR3 contains 17 residues. J gave up 3 bases and V 4 bases, and 14 bases lay outside the gene matches.

The rearrangement links TRBV20-1 to TRBJ2-1, with D tentatively TRBD1 (6 bases). CDR1 and CDR2 from the germline V gene are DFQATT and SNEGSKA (reference sequence). CDR3 size: 11 residues. V lost 4 bases, J lost 8 bases, and 9 bases lay in between. The DNA of the CDR3 is TGCAGTGCTAACAGGGTCGATGAGCAGTTCTTC. Translated: CSANRVDEQFF.

This clone came up a few times. The J gene is TRBJ1-6, the V gene TRBV6-5; 8 bases map to TRBD1. CDR1 is MNHEY, CDR2 SVGAGI, per germline. Trimming removed 2 bases from V and 11 bases from J; junction bases left unmatched: 2. CDR3 size: 13 residues. The CDR3 spells CASSYGDRPPLHF. CDR3 nucleotides: TGTGCCAGCAGTTACGGGGACAGGCCACCCCTCCACTTT.

This clone was counted only a few times. The rearrangement joins TRBV5-1 to TRBJ2-3; D perhaps matches TRBD2 (7 bases). This CDR3 contains 14 residues. Deletions cut 0 bases from V and 6 bases from J, with 11 bases between. Germline CDR1 and CDR2: SGHRS and YFSETQ. CDR3 residues: CASSLAGGMDTQYF. The CDR3 DNA sequence: TGCGCCAGCAGCTTGGCGGGGGGCATGGATACGCAGTATTTT.

The chain recombines TRBV6-5 with TRBJ2-1, with D perhaps matching TRBD2 (7 bases). CDR3 length: 15 residues. CDR1 is MNHEY, CDR2 SVGAGI, per germline. The germline V and J ends were trimmed by 8 bases and 7 bases, with 21 bases remaining between them. The CDR3 DNA is TGTGCCAGCGGTTTGTTGATGGGGGGGCTAAATGAGCAGTTCTTC. Its protein is CASGLLMGGLNEQFF.

The gene calls are TRBV3-1 (or the pseudogene TRBV3-2) and TRBJ1-3; D uncertain. The ends were cut back, 0 bases at V and 9 bases at J, with 9 bases in the middle. The CDR3 loop spans 13 amino acids. CDR1 LGHDT and CDR2 YNNKEL come from the germline V gene (reference sequence). CDR3: CASSQDWASTIYF. In DNA form, the CDR3 reads TGTGCCAGCAGCCAAGATTGGGCGAGCACCATATATTTT.

The chain links TRBV5-6 to TRBJ2-3; tentative D call: TRBD2 (6 bases). The CDR3 runs 16 residues. V lost 0 bases and J 3 bases, leaving 14 bases between the germline ends. The germline V gene has CDR1 SGHDT and CDR2 YYEEEE. CDR3 DNA sequence: TGTGCCAGCAGCTTGGGTGGGGTCCGGGGGACAGATACGCAGTATTTT. Protein: CASSLGGVRGTDTQYF.

The chain employs TRBV6-4 and TRBJ2-3; the match to TRBD2 covers 14 bases. Germline CDR1 reads MRHNA; CDR2 reads SNTAGT. V was clipped by 9 bases and J by 2 bases; unmatched bases: 4. The CDR3 consists of 15 residues. This CDR3 is CASSTSGGATDTQYF. The CDR3 bases are TGTGCCAGTTCGACTAGCGGGGGGGCCACAGATACGCAGTATTTT.

J is TRBJ2-1 and V is TRBV4-1; TRBD2 agrees at 16 bases. The V gene end was trimmed by 4 bases and the J gene end by 9 bases; junction bases not matched to a gene: 6. This CDR3 comprises 16 residues. Germline lookup yields CDR1 MGHRA and CDR2 YSYEKL. This CDR3 is CASSLSGLAGGGEQFF. CDR3 nucleotides: TGCGCCAGCAGCCTGTCGGGACTAGCGGGGGGGGGTGAGCAGTTCTTC.

This clone has a single count. The chain uses TRBV5-1 and TRBJ2-1, with 11 bases matching TRBD1. This CDR3 has 22 amino acids. V dropped 2 bases and J dropped 0; count of bases not matched to a gene: 19. Germline CDR1 reads SGHRS; CDR2 reads YFSETQ. Written as DNA, the CDR3 is TGCGCCAGCAGCTTCCCGACGTCCGCCGGACAGGGGGCCTTGAGCTCCTACAATGAGCAGTTCTTC. This codes for CASSFPTSAGQGALSSYNEQFF.

The V gene is TRBV19, the J gene TRBJ1-2; TRBD1 agrees at 9 bases. This CDR3 spans 15 amino acids. Germline V CDR1 and CDR2: LNHDA, SQIVND (reference sequence). The V segment lost 7 bases and the J segment 2 bases; nucleotides outside the gene matches: 8. The CDR3 DNA reads TGTGCCAGTAACCCTGGGACAGGGAAAAACTATGGCTACACCTTC. Protein product: CASNPGTGKNYGYTF.

The table lists this clone with a count of one. The CDR3 spells CASGGTGGNEQFF. Here the CDR3 DNA reads TGTGCCAGCGGCGGGACAGGAGGCAATGAGCAGTTCTTC. The rearrangement joins TRBV11-3 to TRBJ2-1, with 8 positions matching TRBD1. The CDR3 is 13 residues long. The germline CDR1 and CDR2 sequences are SGHNT and YENEEA. V was clipped by 8 bases and J by 6 bases; unmatched bases: 6. The full variable domain, in which reference TRBV11-3 and TRBJ2-1 provide the parts outside the CDR3, is EAGVVQSPRYKIIEKKQPVAFWCNPISGHNTLYWYLQNLGQGPELLIRYENEEAVDDSQLPKDRFSAERLKGVDSTLKIQPAELGDSAVYLCASGGTGGNEQFFGPGTRLTVL.

This chain connects TRBV10-3 to TRBJ2-1, with D tentatively TRBD1 (5 bases). Germline CDR1 is ENHRY and CDR2 is SYGVKD. The length of the CDR3 is 15 residues. V was trimmed by 0 bases and J by 7 bases, leaving 13 bases between them. CDR3 region: CAISESTDLRNEQFF. CDR3 bases: TGTGCCATCAGTGAGTCGACAGACCTTAGGAATGAGCAGTTCTTC.